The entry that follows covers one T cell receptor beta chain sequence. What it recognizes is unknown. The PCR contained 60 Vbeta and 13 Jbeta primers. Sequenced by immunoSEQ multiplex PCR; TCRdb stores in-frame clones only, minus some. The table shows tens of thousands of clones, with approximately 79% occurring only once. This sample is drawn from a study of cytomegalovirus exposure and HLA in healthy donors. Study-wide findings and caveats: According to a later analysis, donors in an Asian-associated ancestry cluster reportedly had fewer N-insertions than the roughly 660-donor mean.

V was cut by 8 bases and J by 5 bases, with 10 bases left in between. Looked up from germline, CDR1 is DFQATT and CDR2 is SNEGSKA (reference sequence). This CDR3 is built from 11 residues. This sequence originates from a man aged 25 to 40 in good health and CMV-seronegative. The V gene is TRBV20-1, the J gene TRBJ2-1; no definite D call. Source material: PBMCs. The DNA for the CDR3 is TGCAGTCCCTCTATTAACAATGAGCAGTTCTTC. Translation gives CSPSINNEQFF.